One sample yielded the 10 T cell receptor beta chains listed below, sequenced in a study of neurological immune-mediated disorders (dated by TCRdb to 2018 to 2020). The library relied on 5' RACE. Data came from an Illumina HiSeq 2500. TCRdb reworked the public reads: Q25 trimming with fastp, MiXCR clone assembly, productive beta chains retained. Identical CDR3 protein sequences are pooled into one entry, listed with their most common genes and DNA. Recorded for this sample are tens of thousands of distinct CDR3 sequences; about 10% of them occurred a single time. The ten largest clones take up approximately 2% of the sample. The sample consisted of PBMCs. Every receptor here comes from a man aged 55-75 years in good health.

This clonotype has ten or more counts. The chain uses TRBV29-1 and TRBJ2-5; TRBD1 or TRBD2 may be the D gene (5 bases each). CDR1 is SQVTM, CDR2 ANQGSEA, per germline. This CDR3 comprises 16 residues. The V end was cut by 6 bases, the J end by 4 bases, with 24 bases between. In nucleotides, the CDR3 is TGCAGCGTAGGAGGTCCTTACGGGACCGCGGGAGAGACCCAGTACTTC. Translated, it gives CSVGGPYGTAGETQYF.

The sample holds many counts of this clonotype. The CDR3 spells CASSPNYSNQPQHF. Here the CDR3 DNA reads TGTGCCAGCAGCCCCAACTATAGCAATCAGCCCCAGCATTTT. The chain has TRBV6-2 or TRBV6-3 and TRBJ1-5; D is unclear. The CDR3 sequence is 14 residues long. In germline, CDR1 is MNHEY, CDR2 SVGEGT. Trimming stripped 6 bases from V and 0 bases from J, with 9 bases between.

Turning to this clonotype: This could be a read error, since a much larger clone is one nucleotide away. The V call is TRBV19, the J call TRBJ1-1, with D unclear. The V gene lost 5 bases and the J gene lost 8 bases, with 9 bases spanning the gap. Germline CDR1 reads LNHDA; CDR2 reads SQIVND (reference sequence). The CDR3 runs to 11 residues. The CDR3 DNA reads as TGTGCCAGTAGTGGCAAAGCAGAAGCTTTCTTT. Protein product: CASSGKAEAFF. Complete variable domain (other parts from reference TRBV19 and TRBJ1-1): DGGITQSPKYLFRKEGQNVTLSCEQNLNHDAMYWYRQDPGQGLRLIYYSQIVNDFQKGDIAEGYSVSREKKESFPLTVTSAQKNPTAFYLCASSGKAEAFFGQGTRLTVV.

This rearrangement joins TRBV11-3 to TRBJ2-1, with TRBD2 matching 8 bases. CDR1 is SGHNT and CDR2 is YENEEA in the germline V gene. The CDR3 covers 15 residues. V was pared by 2 bases and J by 5 bases, with 5 bases of the junction left unmatched. The chain's CDR3 is CASSLRAGGNNEQFF. As DNA, the CDR3 is TGTGCCAGCAGCTTAAGGGCGGGGGGCAACAATGAGCAGTTCTTC.

As concerns this clonotype: Being one base from a much bigger clone, this may be a read error. The rearrangement links TRBV7-9 to TRBJ2-7, with TRBD2 matching over 7 bases. Unmatched junction bases numbered 10, after V lost 8 bases and J lost 3 bases. The length of the CDR3 is 14 residues. Germline CDR1 and CDR2: SEHNR and FQNEAQ (reference sequence). CDR3: CASGRAWSNYEQYF. The CDR3 DNA is TGTGCCAGCGGGAGGGCATGGTCAAACTACGAGCAGTACTTC. Combining the CDR3 with reference TRBV7-9 and TRBJ2-7 gives the whole variable domain DTGVSQNPRHKITKRGQNVTFRCDPISEHNRLYWYRQTLGQGPEFLTYFQNEAQLEKSRLLSDRFSAERPKGSFSTLEIQRTEQGDSAMYLCASGRAWSNYEQYFGPGTRLTVT.

This clonotype has a count of ten or more. The rearrangement joins TRBV12-3 or TRBV12-4 to TRBJ2-1, with 10 nucleotides matching TRBD1. V trimming: 1 base; J trimming: 5 bases; junction bases outside the gene matches: 5. CDR3 length equals 16 residues. CDR3 residues: CASSLERGTGDNEQFF. The CDR3 DNA is TGTGCCAGCAGTTTAGAAAGGGGGACAGGGGACAATGAGCAGTTCTTC.

This clonotype was detected ten times or more. The CDR3 DNA follows: TGTGCCATCAGTGACCCCCGCGAGAATGGCTACACCTTC. Translating it yields CAISDPRENGYTF. This sequence joins TRBV10-3 and TRBJ1-2; D not resolved. V lost 3 bases, J lost 6 bases, and 11 bases lay in between. Looked up from germline, CDR1 is ENHRY and CDR2 is SYGVKD. The length of the CDR3 is 13 residues.

Many counts were recorded for this clonotype. The V call is TRBV18, the J call TRBJ1-1; TRBD1 matches 10 bases. This CDR3 has 13 residues. Germline V lookup: CDR1 KGHSH, CDR2 LQKENI. Losses at the gene ends were 6 bases for V and 5 bases for J; bases not matched to a gene: 3. CDR3 nucleotide sequence: TGTGCCAGCTCTCCGGACAGGGGGACTGAAGCTTTCTTT. This translates into CASSPDRGTEAFF.

In regard to this clonotype: One end of the junction fails to match germline, which may point to a read error. V usage is TRBV4-3 and J usage is TRBJ1-2, with a possible D match to TRBD1 (5 bases). Germline V gene lookup returns CDR1 LGHNA and CDR2 YSLEER. This CDR3 region has 14 residues. CDR3 sequence reads: CASRQDIGARGYTF. The CDR3 DNA sequence: TGCGCCAGCAGGCAAGATATCGGGGCTCGGGGCTACACCTTC.

This clonotype showed up many times. The rearrangement links TRBV12-3 or TRBV12-4 to TRBJ1-6; 7 bases line up with TRBD1. V dropped 5 bases and J dropped 0; count of bases not matched to a gene: 7. The CDR3 is 17 residues long. The CDR3 coding sequence is TGTGCCAGCAGTGTCGGAGGGGGCCGCTCCTATAATTCACCCCTCCACTTT. Its translation is CASSVGGGRSYNSPLHF.